This TCR beta chain was retrieved from a study of preoperative IRX-2 immunotherapy in early breast cancer. Treatment here: preoperative locoregional IRX-2 cytokine immunotherapy. Samples came from a phase Ib trial of preoperative locoregional IRX-2 cytokine immunotherapy. The assay was immunoSEQ multiplex PCR, and TCRdb's table has in-frame clones only and misses some. The table shows roughly 42,000 clones, with roughly 77% occurring only once. CDR1 KGHSY and CDR2 FQNENV come from the germline V gene. There are 15 residues in the CDR3. V gave up 6 bases and J gave up 5 bases; unmatched junction bases: 12.

V and J are TRBV16 and TRBJ2-5, with TRBD1 matching 7 bases. The TCR was taken from a human donor with breast cancer. This specimen was tumor tissue, taken after IRX-2 immunotherapy. In DNA form, the CDR3 reads TGTGCCAGCAGTCCTGGGACAGCTGTGGGGGAGACCCAGTACTTC. Translating gives CASSPGTAVGETQYF.